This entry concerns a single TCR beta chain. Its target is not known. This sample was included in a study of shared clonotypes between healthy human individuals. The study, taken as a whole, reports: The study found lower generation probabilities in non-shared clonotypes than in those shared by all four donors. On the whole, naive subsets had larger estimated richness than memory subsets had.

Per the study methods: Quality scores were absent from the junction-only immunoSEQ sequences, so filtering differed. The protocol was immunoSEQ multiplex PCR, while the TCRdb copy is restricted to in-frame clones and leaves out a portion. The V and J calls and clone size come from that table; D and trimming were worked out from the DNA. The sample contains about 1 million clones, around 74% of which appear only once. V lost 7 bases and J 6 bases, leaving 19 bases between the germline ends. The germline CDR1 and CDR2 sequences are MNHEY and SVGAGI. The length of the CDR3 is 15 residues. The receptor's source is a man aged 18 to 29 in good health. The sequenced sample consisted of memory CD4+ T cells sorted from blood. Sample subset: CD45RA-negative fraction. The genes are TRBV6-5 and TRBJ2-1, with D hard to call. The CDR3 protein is CASTRGRSMSNEQFF. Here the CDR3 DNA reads TGTGCCAGCACGCGAGGACGGTCAATGTCCAATGAGCAGTTCTTC.